The 30 T cell receptor beta chains below all came from one sample that was sequenced in a study of blood T cell repertoires in COVID-19. Sequencing was performed with immunoSEQ multiplex PCR; in TCRdb, only in-frame clones are kept and a portion is missing. This table holds over 70,000 clones, over 60% found once. Sequenced sample: peripheral blood. The receptors come from a human donor in a cohort sampled during active COVID-19.

The count of this clone is one. The chain is built from TRBV5-6 and TRBJ2-7; 16 bases map to TRBD2. V was clipped by 3 bases and J by 2 bases; unmatched bases: 8. CDR1 is SGHDT and CDR2 is YYEEEE in the germline V gene. This CDR3 region has 18 residues. The CDR3 spells CASSYPTGLAGGTYEQYF. CDR3 coding DNA: TGTGCCAGCAGCTACCCGACGGGACTAGCGGGAGGGACCTACGAGCAGTACTTC.

V and J are TRBV28 and TRBJ2-5; 7 nucleotides match TRBD2. V dropped 1 base and J dropped 2; count of bases not matched to a gene: 7. Per germline, CDR1 MDHEN and CDR2 SYDVKM. CDR3 length: 16 amino acids. In nucleotides, the CDR3 is TGTGCCAGCAGTTTATTCGCCTCTAGCGGACAAGAGACCCAGTACTTC. Protein: CASSLFASSGQETQYF.

This clone was counted between two and nine times. The chain couples TRBV28 to TRBJ2-5, with D tentatively TRBD1 (5 bases). The CDR3 is 14 residues long. V lost 7 bases to trimming and J lost 3 bases, with 15 bases between them. CDR1 is MDHEN, CDR2 SYDVKM, per germline. The chain's CDR3 is CASNIMGREETQYF. In nucleotides, the CDR3 is TGTGCCAGCAACATTATGGGCAGGGAAGAGACCCAGTACTTC.

The genes are TRBV6-2 or TRBV6-3 and TRBJ1-2, with 9 bases aligning to TRBD1. This CDR3 has 15 amino acids. Germline CDR1 reads MNHEY; CDR2 reads SVGEGT. V was clipped by 5 bases and J by 2 bases; unmatched bases: 6. CDR3 region: CASSTRDRANYGYTF. The CDR3 DNA sequence: TGTGCCAGCAGTACGCGGGACAGGGCAAACTATGGCTACACCTTC.

The V call is TRBV4-1, the J call TRBJ2-3, with 14 bases identical to TRBD2. CDR1 is MGHRA and CDR2 is YSYEKL in the germline V gene. The CDR3 contains 18 residues. V lost 1 base, J lost 3 bases, and 6 bases stayed unmatched. The CDR3 region has the DNA TGCGCCAGCAGCCAAGTTGGGACTAGCGGGAGTGAGACAGATACGCAGTATTTT. Amino acid sequence: CASSQVGTSGSETDTQYF.

The rearrangement uses TRBV5-8 and TRBJ2-5; 8 bases line up with TRBD1. CDR1 and CDR2 from the germline V gene are SGHTS and YDEGEE. The ends lost 4 bases at V and 2 bases at J; junction bases unmatched: 10. This CDR3 spans 16 amino acids. The CDR3 bases are TGTGCCAGCAGCACGGAGGCTAGGACAGGGCAAGAGACCCAGTACTTC. This sequence encodes CASSTEARTGQETQYF.

This chain connects TRBV28 to TRBJ1-2; TRBD1 matches at 10 bases. CDR1 and CDR2 from the germline V gene are MDHEN and SYDVKM. CDR3 length: 16 residues. Trimming at V came to 5 bases and at J to 4 bases, leaving 10 bases not matched to a gene. This chain's CDR3 is CASSGTGTGASYGYTF. CDR3 bases: TGTGCCAGCAGTGGTACCGGGACAGGGGCTAGCTATGGCTACACCTTC.

This chain uses TRBV28 with TRBJ2-1; 13 bases are shared with TRBD2. This CDR3 is built from 15 residues. With 10 bases clipped from V and 7 bases from J, the junction kept 10 bases outside the gene matches. Germline-derived CDR1 and CDR2 are MDHEN and SYDVKM. The DNA of the CDR3 is TGTGCCACTAGGACTAGCGGGAGTATCGGGAATGAGCAGTTCTTC. Its translation is CATRTSGSIGNEQFF. Supplemented by reference TRBV28 and TRBJ2-1, the full variable domain reads DVKVTQSSRYLVKRTGEKVFLECVQDMDHENMFWYRQDPGLGLRLIYFSYDVKMKEKGDIPEGYSVSREKKERFSLILESASTNQTSMYLCATRTSGSIGNEQFFGPGTRLTVL.

Here the CDR3 reads CASSVGAGGHNEQFF. CDR3 sequence (DNA): TGTGCCAGCAGCGTAGGAGCGGGAGGACACAATGAGCAGTTCTTC. This chain links TRBV9 with TRBJ2-1; 9 bases map to TRBD2. CDR3 length equals 15 residues. CDR1 SGDLS and CDR2 YYNGEE come from the germline V gene. Unmatched junction bases numbered 3, after V lost 0 bases and J lost 5 bases.

The chain joins TRBV5-1 to TRBJ2-1; tentatively, D is TRBD2 (6 bases). The CDR3 is 15 residues long. Germline CDR1 SGHRS, CDR2 YFSETQ. Trimming took 0 bases from V and 3 from J, leaving 10 bases between them. The CDR3 reads CASSLVGTGYNEQFF. In DNA form, the CDR3 reads TGCGCCAGCAGCTTGGTGGGGACTGGCTACAATGAGCAGTTCTTC.

The count of this clone is one. The V and J genes are TRBV7-2 and TRBJ1-4; tentatively, D is TRBD1 (6 bases). Germline V gives CDR1 SGHTA, CDR2 FQGNSA. Trimming stripped 1 base from V and 6 bases from J, with 12 bases between. The CDR3 totals 15 residues. The CDR3 DNA reads as TGTGCCAGCAGCTTAGGGACAGTGACCCATGAAAAACTGTTTTTT. This encodes CASSLGTVTHEKLFF.

The chain carries TRBV4-1 and TRBJ1-1; D may be TRBD1 (5 bases). The CDR3 totals 13 residues. Trimming took 3 bases from V and 7 from J, leaving 12 bases between them. CDR1 and CDR2 (germline): MGHRA, YSYEKL. This chain's CDR3 is CASSHQGRGEAFF. DNA for the CDR3: TGCGCCAGCAGCCATCAGGGCCGAGGTGAAGCTTTCTTT.

The J gene is TRBJ2-1, the V gene TRBV9; 12 positions agree with TRBD2. CDR3 length: 15 residues. CDR1 is SGDLS and CDR2 is YYNGEE in the germline V gene. After removal of 4 bases from V and 4 bases from J, the junction contained 3 bases not matched to a gene. CDR3 amino acids: CASSRGTSGYNEQFF. DNA for the CDR3: TGTGCCAGCAGCAGGGGGACTAGCGGGTACAATGAGCAGTTCTTC.

The chain employs TRBV12-3 or TRBV12-4 and TRBJ2-7; 7 bases match TRBD2. J gave up 4 bases and V 4 bases, and 4 bases lay outside the gene matches. The CDR3 runs 13 residues. The chain's CDR3 is CASSSPGGYEQYF. In nucleotides, the CDR3 is TGTGCCAGCAGTTCCCCGGGGGGTTACGAGCAGTACTTC.

V and J are TRBV7-6 and TRBJ2-5; TRBD2 is a possible D gene (5 bases). The CDR3 runs to 13 residues. Germline V gene sequence: CDR1 SGHVS, CDR2 FNYEAQ. Trimming cost V 5 bases and J 1 base, with 8 bases left between them. The CDR3 loop reads CASSRGRQETQYF. DNA of the CDR3: TGTGCCAGCAGCCGCGGGCGCCAAGAGACCCAGTACTTC.

The chain combines TRBV27 with TRBJ2-4, with 7 bases lining up with TRBD1. The germline gives CDR1 MNHEY, CDR2 SMNVEV (reference sequence). CDR3 length: 17 residues. The V gene end was trimmed by 2 bases and the J gene end by 0 bases; junction bases not matched to a gene: 7. The DNA for the CDR3 is TGTGCCAGCAGTTTACGTGGACAGGTGATAGCCAAAAACATTCAGTACTTC. Protein product: CASSLRGQVIAKNIQYF.

V usage is TRBV27 and J usage is TRBJ1-5; 7 nucleotides align to TRBD1. The CDR3 runs to 15 residues. The germline V gene has CDR1 MNHEY and CDR2 SMNVEV (reference sequence). With V trimmed by 5 bases and J by 3 bases, 7 bases remained unmatched. The CDR3 DNA reads TGTGCCAGCAGTCCGCGGACAGGCATCAATCAGCCCCAGCATTTT. This sequence encodes CASSPRTGINQPQHF.

The chain uses TRBV20-1 and TRBJ1-5; D possibly corresponds to TRBD1 (6 bases). The CDR3 loop spans 15 amino acids. CDR1 and CDR2 (germline): DFQATT, SNEGSKA (reference sequence). Deletions cut 3 bases from V and 1 base from J, with 13 bases between. The CDR3 nucleotides read TGCAGTGCTAGTATTGGGGGCGCAAGCAATCAGCCCCAGCATTTT. This codes for CSASIGGASNQPQHF.

The chain links TRBV28 to TRBJ2-7; 7 nucleotides match TRBD1. The CDR3 is 12 amino acids. The germline V gene has CDR1 MDHEN and CDR2 SYDVKM. V shed 7 bases, J shed 2 bases, and the junction held 2 bases outside the gene matches. For the CDR3, the DNA is TGTGCCAGCAATGACAGGGCCTACGAGCAGTACTTC. It yields the protein CASNDRAYEQYF.

V and J are TRBV2 and TRBJ2-7; D may be TRBD1 (5 bases). CDR3 length equals 13 residues. Germline CDR1 reads SNHLY; CDR2 reads FYNNEI. Trimming left V 4 bases short and J 7 bases short, with 14 bases between. The CDR3 DNA reads TGTGCCAGCAGTGGTAGGGGTGCGCGGGAGCAGTACTTC. It translates to CASSGRGAREQYF.

The chain combines TRBV28 with TRBJ2-2; no reliable D call. The CDR3 loop spans 16 amino acids. The V gene lost 4 bases and the J gene lost 5 bases, with 17 bases spanning the gap. Per germline, CDR1 MDHEN and CDR2 SYDVKM. CDR3 loop: CASSWAGSRRTGELFF. CDR3 DNA: TGTGCCAGCAGTTGGGCCGGTTCCAGAAGGACCGGGGAGCTGTTTTTT. Using reference TRBV28 and TRBJ2-2 for the parts outside the CDR3, the full variable domain is DVKVTQSSRYLVKRTGEKVFLECVQDMDHENMFWYRQDPGLGLRLIYFSYDVKMKEKGDIPEGYSVSREKKERFSLILESASTNQTSMYLCASSWAGSRRTGELFFGEGSRLTVL.

V gene TRBV18 combines with J gene TRBJ2-1; the D is unclear. This CDR3 is 15 amino acids long. The V and J ends lost 3 bases and 0 bases respectively, with 9 bases between them. Germline lookup yields CDR1 KGHSH and CDR2 LQKENI. The CDR3 DNA follows: TGTGCCAGCTCACCGCGACCTAGCTCCTACAATGAGCAGTTCTTC. As protein: CASSPRPSSYNEQFF.

V usage is TRBV6-5 and J usage is TRBJ1-4, with D unclear. CDR3 length: 12 amino acids. The V and J ends lost 6 bases and 8 bases respectively, with 10 bases between them. The germline V gene encodes CDR1 MNHEY and CDR2 SVGAGI. The CDR3 DNA sequence: TGTGCCAGCAGCCCCGGTTGGGAAAAACTGTTTTTT. Amino acids: CASSPGWEKLFF.

The J gene is TRBJ1-3, the V gene TRBV9; 9 bases are shared with TRBD1. The V and J ends lost 2 bases and 2 bases, in that order; junction bases with no gene match: 2. Germline V gene lookup returns CDR1 SGDLS and CDR2 YYNGEE. This CDR3 is built from 15 residues. CDR3 amino acids: CASSVGTGTGNTIYF. DNA for the CDR3: TGTGCCAGCAGCGTTGGGACAGGGACTGGAAACACCATATATTTT.

This chain connects TRBV5-1 to TRBJ2-2, with TRBD2 matching 8 bases. Germline V gene lookup returns CDR1 SGHRS and CDR2 YFSETQ. The V and J ends lost 4 bases and 1 base, in that order; junction bases with no gene match: 12. The CDR3 is 18 residues long. The CDR3 is CASSLPGVAGRNTGELFF. Written as DNA, the CDR3 is TGCGCCAGCAGCCTCCCGGGGGTAGCGGGAAGGAACACCGGGGAGCTGTTTTTT. Variable domain in full (rest from reference TRBV5-1 and TRBJ2-2): KAGVTQTPRYLIKTRGQQVTLSCSPISGHRSVSWYQQTPGQGLQFLFEYFSETQRNKGNFPGRFSGRQFSNSRSEMNVSTLELGDSALYLCASSLPGVAGRNTGELFFGEGSRLTVL.

V gene TRBV6-2 or TRBV6-3 combines with J gene TRBJ2-4; a possible D gene is TRBD1 (6 bases). With 2 bases removed from V and 7 bases from J, the gap between germline ends came to 6 bases. The CDR3 extends over 12 amino acids. Per the germline V gene, CDR1 is MNHEY and CDR2 is SVGEGT. The CDR3 spells CASSYQGNIQYF. In DNA, the CDR3 is TGTGCCAGCAGTTACCAGGGGAACATTCAGTACTTC.

V is TRBV29-1 and J is TRBJ2-1, with TRBD2 matching 9 bases. CDR1 is SQVTM, CDR2 ANQGSEA, per germline. J lost 1 base, V lost 4 bases, and 17 bases had no gene match. This CDR3 contains 19 residues. Here the CDR3 reads CSVGKGAVSGSSSYNEQFF. DNA of the CDR3: TGCAGCGTTGGGAAGGGGGCGGTTAGCGGGAGTTCATCCTACAATGAGCAGTTCTTC.

The chain combines TRBV5-1 with TRBJ2-5; 7 bases are shared with TRBD2. CDR3 length equals 18 residues. V was clipped by 1 base and J by 3 bases; unmatched bases: 15. Germline V gives CDR1 SGHRS, CDR2 YFSETQ. CDR3 coding DNA: TGCGCCAGCAGCTTGTTTAGAACTAGCGAACCTGGGGAAGAGACCCAGTACTTC. Protein sequence: CASSLFRTSEPGEETQYF.

The rearrangement links TRBV9 to TRBJ2-1; 7 positions agree with TRBD2. Germline loops: CDR1 SGDLS, CDR2 YYNGEE. CDR3 size: 17 residues. The J segment lost 9 bases and the V segment lost 0 bases, leaving 15 bases of the junction unmatched. CDR3 bases: TGTGCCAGCAGCGTAGCAGGGTTAGCGGGCGGCGTCGCTGAGCAGTTCTTC. As protein: CASSVAGLAGGVAEQFF.

For the CDR3, the DNA is TGCGCCAGCAGTATATTGGGACGGACTAGCGGGAGGGCAGATACGCAGTATTTT. Its translation is CASSILGRTSGRADTQYF. This chain joins TRBV10-1 and TRBJ2-3; 15 bases are shared with TRBD2. The ends lost 5 bases at V and 4 bases at J; junction bases unmatched: 10. The CDR3 is 18 residues long. Per the germline V gene, CDR1 is WNHNN and CDR2 is SYGVQD (reference sequence).